One and the same sample provided the 14 T cell receptor beta chains below, sequenced in a study of blood T cell repertoires in COVID-19 (dated by TCRdb to 2020 to 2021). Library creation used the immunoSEQ multiplex PCR assay. Here the immuneACCESS table is served through TCRdb, limited to in-frame sequences with V and J called. Missing clones are a known gap in these copies; in checked studies unresolved V genes cover under half, and the rest lacks a known reason. This sample is represented by around 32,000 clones; approximately 95% of them were singletons. About 0.99% of the sample is held by the ten biggest clonotypes. Sequencing input: peripheral blood. The receptors here all came from a male donor with active COVID-19.

The chain joins TRBV6-5 to TRBJ1-1; 10 positions agree with TRBD1. Unmatched junction bases numbered 4, after V lost 2 bases and J lost 4 bases. The CDR3 spans 15 residues. Per germline, CDR1 MNHEY and CDR2 SVGAGI. The CDR3 is CASSYGGQGFTEAFF. For the CDR3, the DNA is TGTGCCAGCAGTTACGGGGGACAGGGGTTCACTGAAGCTTTCTTT.

The V and J genes are TRBV19 and TRBJ1-6, with TRBD1 matching over 8 bases. Germline V gene data show CDR1 as LNHDA and CDR2 as SQIVND (reference sequence). The CDR3 runs to 17 residues. V was clipped by 6 bases and J by 8 bases; unmatched bases: 15. Here the CDR3 reads CASSLAVGQADHSPLHF. The CDR3 region has the DNA TGTGCCAGTAGCCTCGCGGTGGGACAGGCCGATCATTCACCCCTCCACTTT.

The J gene is TRBJ2-2, the V gene TRBV7-3, with 9 positions matching TRBD1. Germline assignment: CDR1 SGHTA and CDR2 FQGTGA. Trimming took 5 bases from V and 5 from J; bases not matched to a gene: 3. The CDR3 runs 14 residues. The CDR3 sequence: CASSPDRGTGELFF. DNA of the CDR3: TGTGCCAGCAGCCCGGACAGGGGAACCGGGGAGCTGTTTTTT.

The genes are TRBV4-1 and TRBJ2-3; tentative D call: TRBD2 (6 bases). Deletions cut 0 bases from V and 2 bases from J, with 18 bases between. The germline CDR1 and CDR2 sequences are MGHRA and YSYEKL. The length of the CDR3 is 18 residues. The CDR3 DNA is TGCGCCAGCAGCCAAGATTCCCCCCAGGACTATACCACAGATACGCAGTATTTT. This translates into CASSQDSPQDYTTDTQYF.

This clone appeared a few times. The CDR3 here is CASSRQRGTSGGAWEQYF. CDR3 bases: TGTGCCAGCAGCCGCCAACGAGGGACTAGCGGGGGGGCCTGGGAGCAGTACTTC. The chain uses TRBV4-2 and TRBJ2-7; 16 bases are a match to TRBD2. The germline CDR1 and CDR2 sequences are LGHNA and YNFKEQ. With V trimmed by 4 bases and J by 7 bases, 13 bases remained unmatched. The CDR3 length is 18 residues.

The chain uses TRBV11-3 and TRBJ1-2; a possible D gene is TRBD1 (6 bases). Looked up from germline, CDR1 is SGHNT and CDR2 is YENEEA. The CDR3 spans 16 residues. The V end was cut by 5 bases, the J end by 2 bases, with 18 bases between. The CDR3 DNA follows: TGTGCCAGCAGCCCCACCCTTTTAGGGGGAAACTATGGCTACACCTTC. This codes for CASSPTLLGGNYGYTF. Based on the CDR3 plus reference TRBV11-3 and TRBJ1-2, the full variable domain is EAGVVQSPRYKIIEKKQPVAFWCNPISGHNTLYWYLQNLGQGPELLIRYENEEAVDDSQLPKDRFSAERLKGVDSTLKIQPAELGDSAVYLCASSPTLLGGNYGYTFGSGTRLTVV.

V and J are TRBV29-1 and TRBJ1-4, with 7 bases that match TRBD1. This CDR3 comprises 13 residues. Germline trimming cut 5 bases from V and 8 bases from J; bases unmatched to any gene: 8. Looked up from germline, CDR1 is SQVTM and CDR2 is ANQGSEA. CDR3 sequence (DNA): TGCAGCGTTCGCGACAGGGTGCGGGAAAAACTGTTTTTT. This gives the protein CSVRDRVREKLFF.

The V and J genes are TRBV4-1 and TRBJ2-5; 9 bases match TRBD1. The CDR3 has 16 amino acids. J lost 5 bases, V lost 0 bases, and 7 bases had no gene match. CDR1 is MGHRA and CDR2 is YSYEKL in the germline V gene. CDR3 loop: CASSQEGTGSMETQYF. As DNA, the CDR3 is TGCGCCAGCAGCCAAGAAGGGACAGGGAGTATGGAGACCCAGTACTTC.

The V call is TRBV7-9, the J call TRBJ1-3; no definite D call. Looked up from germline, CDR1 is SEHNR and CDR2 is FQNEAQ (reference sequence). The CDR3 sequence is 17 residues long. Trimming left V 2 bases short and J 0 bases short, with 14 bases between. The CDR3 sequence is CASSLLLPGYSGNTIYF. In nucleotides, the CDR3 is TGTGCCAGCAGCTTACTTCTTCCGGGGTACTCTGGAAACACCATATATTTT. Using reference TRBV7-9 and TRBJ1-3 for the parts outside the CDR3, the full variable domain is DTGVSQNPRHKITKRGQNVTFRCDPISEHNRLYWYRQTLGQGPEFLTYFQNEAQLEKSRLLSDRFSAERPKGSFSTLEIQRTEQGDSAMYLCASSLLLPGYSGNTIYFGEGSWLTVV.

The V call is TRBV6-2 or TRBV6-3, the J call TRBJ1-1; D is unclear. From germline, CDR1 is MNHEY and CDR2 SVGEGT. V was shortened by 0 bases and J by 8 bases, with 7 bases between the two germline ends. The CDR3 totals 12 residues. The CDR3 region is CASSYSTREAFF. CDR3 sequence (DNA): TGTGCCAGCAGTTACTCGACACGCGAAGCTTTCTTT.

This rearrangement joins TRBV19 to TRBJ2-2, with TRBD1 as a possible D gene (5 bases). The CDR3 totals 14 residues. Germline V lookup: CDR1 LNHDA, CDR2 SQIVND (reference sequence). Trimming left V 5 bases short and J 2 bases short, with 9 bases between. This CDR3 reads CASSQGRNTGELFF. The CDR3 DNA reads as TGTGCCAGTAGTCAGGGTCGAAACACCGGGGAGCTGTTTTTT.

This clone appeared a single time. This sequence joins TRBV2 and TRBJ2-6; D perhaps matches TRBD2 (7 bases). CDR3 length equals 17 residues. The germline CDR1 and CDR2 sequences are SNHLY and FYNNEI. Trimming cost V 6 bases and J 2 bases, with 17 bases left between them. DNA of the CDR3: TGTGCCAGCAGCGGGGGGACACCGACAGCTGGGGCCAACGTCCTGACTTTC. Translating it yields CASSGGTPTAGANVLTF.

This clone occurred a few times. The V gene is TRBV11-1, the J gene TRBJ1-6; maybe TRBD1 (5 bases). With 5 bases removed from V and 6 bases from J, the gap between germline ends came to 14 bases. The germline CDR1 and CDR2 sequences are SGHAT and FQDESV (reference sequence). The CDR3 consists of 15 residues. CDR3 sequence reads: CASSPTGGGNSPLHF. The DNA of the CDR3 is TGTGCCAGCAGCCCTACCGGGGGGGGTAATTCACCCCTCCACTTT.

This chain links TRBV2 with TRBJ2-7; 7 bases agree with TRBD1. The CDR3 has 15 amino acids. Germline loops: CDR1 SNHLY, CDR2 FYNNEI. V lost 0 bases, J lost 2 bases, and 4 bases stayed unmatched. CDR3 amino acids: CASSEAGGHTYEQYF. In nucleotides, the CDR3 is TGTGCCAGCAGTGAAGCAGGGGGCCATACCTACGAGCAGTACTTC.